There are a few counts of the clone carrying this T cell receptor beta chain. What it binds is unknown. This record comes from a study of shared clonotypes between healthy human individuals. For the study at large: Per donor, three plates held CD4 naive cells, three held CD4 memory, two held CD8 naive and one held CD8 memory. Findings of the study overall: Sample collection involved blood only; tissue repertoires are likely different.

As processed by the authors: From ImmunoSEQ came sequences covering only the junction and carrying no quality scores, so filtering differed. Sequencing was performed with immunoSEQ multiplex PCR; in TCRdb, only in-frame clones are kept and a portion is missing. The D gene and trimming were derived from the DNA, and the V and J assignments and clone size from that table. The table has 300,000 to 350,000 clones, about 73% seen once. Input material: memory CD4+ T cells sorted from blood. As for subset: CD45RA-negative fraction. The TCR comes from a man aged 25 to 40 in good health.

CDR3 residues: CASSTGVPTEAFF. CDR3 sequence (DNA): TGTGCCAGTAGTACAGGGGTTCCCACTGAAGCTTTCTTT. The rearrangement links TRBV19 to TRBJ1-1; perhaps TRBD1 as D (6 bases). CDR1 and CDR2 from the germline V gene are LNHDA and SQIVND (reference sequence). The CDR3 has 13 amino acids. Trimming shortened V by 4 bases and J by 4 bases, and 10 bases separated the two germline ends.